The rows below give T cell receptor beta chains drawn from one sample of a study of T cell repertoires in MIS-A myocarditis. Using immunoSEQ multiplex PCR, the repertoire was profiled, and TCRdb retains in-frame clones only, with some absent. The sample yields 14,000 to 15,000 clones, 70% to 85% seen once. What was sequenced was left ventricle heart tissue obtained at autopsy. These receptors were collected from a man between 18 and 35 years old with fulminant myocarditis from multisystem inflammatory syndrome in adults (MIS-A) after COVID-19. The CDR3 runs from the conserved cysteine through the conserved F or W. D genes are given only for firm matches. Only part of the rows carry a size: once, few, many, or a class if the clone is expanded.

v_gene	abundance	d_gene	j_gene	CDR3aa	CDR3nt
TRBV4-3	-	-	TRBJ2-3	CASSRGRDTNTDTQYF	TGCGCCAGCAGCCGGGGTCGAGACACAAACACAGATACGCAGTATTTT
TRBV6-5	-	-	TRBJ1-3	CASRQGLGGTIYF	TGTGCCAGCAGACAGGGACTAGGCGGCACCATATATTTT
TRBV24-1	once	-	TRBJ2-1	CATYRSGAMFF	TGTGCCACCTACCGGTCCGGTGCAATGTTCTTC
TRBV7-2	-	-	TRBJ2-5	CASSLYFAGQETQYF	TGTGCCAGCAGCTTATATTTCGCTGGCCAAGAGACCCAGTACTTC
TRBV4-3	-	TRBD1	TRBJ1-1	CASSPGTGGLGTEAFF	TGCGCCAGCAGCCCGGGGACAGGGGGTTTGGGCACTGAAGCTTTCTTT
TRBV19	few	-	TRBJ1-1	CASSIFDTHHQAFF	TGTGCCAGTAGTATCTTCGATACACACCACCAGGCTTTCTTT
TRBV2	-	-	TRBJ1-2	CASSEDSENYGYTF	TGTGCCAGCAGTGAAGATTCAGAGAACTATGGCTACACCTTC
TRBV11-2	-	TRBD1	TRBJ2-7	CASSLGTGGPSSYEQYF	TGTGCCAGCAGCTTAGGGACAGGGGGACCTTCATCCTACGAGCAGTACTTC
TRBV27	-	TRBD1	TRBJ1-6	CASRIRGQLNNSPLHF	TGTGCCAGCAGAATTAGGGGACAGTTAAATAATTCACCCCTCCACTTT
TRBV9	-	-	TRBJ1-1	CASSVDPGPIWNTEAFF	TGTGCCAGCAGCGTAGATCCAGGACCCATTTGGAACACTGAAGCTTTCTTT
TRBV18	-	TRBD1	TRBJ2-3	CASSGTGGSTDTQYF	TGTGCCAGCTCCGGGACAGGGGGTAGCACAGATACGCAGTATTTT
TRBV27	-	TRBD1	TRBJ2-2	CASTKGWDRLWLGTGELFF	TGTGCCAGCACCAAAGGGTGGGACAGGTTATGGTTGGGCACCGGGGAGCTGTTTTTT
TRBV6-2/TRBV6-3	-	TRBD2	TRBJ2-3	CASSSGGATDTQYF	TGTGCCAGCAGTAGCGGGGGGGCCACAGATACGCAGTATTTT
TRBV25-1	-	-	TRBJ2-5	CASRDRTAEETQYF	TGTGCCAGCAGGGACCGGACGGCCGAAGAGACCCAGTACTTC
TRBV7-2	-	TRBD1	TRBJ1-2	CASSPPDRGRSYTF	TGTGCCAGCAGCCCACCCGACAGGGGCCGAAGCTACACCTTC